Following are 28 T cell receptor beta chains from one sample sequenced in a study of control samples from healthy donors and cancer patients (dated by TCRdb to the early 2020s). The protocol used for the library was the immunoSEQ multiplex PCR assay. TCRdb took this table from immuneACCESS and kept in-frame rearrangements with V and J called. Such tables lack part of the clones; where checked against another copy, unresolved V genes explain under half of the gap, and the rest is unexplained. The sample includes about 150,000 clones, with 90% to 95% observed a single time. The ten largest clonotypes hold 0.65% to 0.75% of the sample. The source material was blood. The origin of the receptors is a woman aged 25 to 39 in good health.

The V gene is TRBV28, the J gene TRBJ2-3; 8 bases line up with TRBD2. The CDR3 has 15 residues. J gave up 0 bases and V 2 bases, and 1 base lay outside the gene matches. Germline CDR1 is MDHEN and CDR2 is SYDVKM. CDR3: CASSLGGRSTDTQYF. In DNA, the CDR3 is TGTGCCAGCAGTTTAGGCGGGAGGAGCACAGATACGCAGTATTTT.

The genes are TRBV6-5 and TRBJ1-3; D uncertain. Deletions cut 5 bases from V and 0 bases from J, with 11 bases between. CDR3 size: 15 residues. The germline V gene encodes CDR1 MNHEY and CDR2 SVGAGI. CDR3 coding DNA: TGTGCCAGCAGTACGACCAGGCGCTCTGGAAACACCATATATTTT. Residues: CASSTTRRSGNTIYF.

The chain joins TRBV25-1 to TRBJ2-7, with TRBD1 as a possible D gene (6 bases). The germline gives CDR1 MGHDK, CDR2 SYGVNS. This CDR3 region has 14 residues. The V and J ends lost 2 bases and 1 base respectively, with 9 bases between them. CDR3 residues: CASSEGTSSYEQYF. CDR3 bases: TGTGCCAGCAGTGAAGGGACATCTTCCTACGAGCAGTACTTC.

The chain couples TRBV30 to TRBJ2-1; 11 nucleotides align to TRBD1. Germline assignment: CDR1 GTSNPN and CDR2 SVGIG (reference sequence). The V gene end was trimmed by 2 bases and the J gene end by 2 bases; junction bases not matched to a gene: 14. The CDR3 runs 19 residues. The CDR3 is CAWSPTGTGGPLTYNEQFF. CDR3 bases: TGTGCCTGGAGTCCCACCGGGACAGGGGGTCCCCTAACCTACAATGAGCAGTTCTTC.

This clone appeared a few times. The chain's CDR3 is CASSPGSTISYEQYF. In DNA form, the CDR3 reads TGTGCCAGCAGCCCGGGATCCACGATCTCCTACGAGCAGTACTTC. V is TRBV14 and J is TRBJ2-7, with D perhaps matching TRBD2 (5 bases). With 4 bases removed from V and 0 bases from J, the gap between germline ends came to 13 bases. The CDR3 has 15 residues. In germline, CDR1 is SGHDN, CDR2 FVKESK.

The J gene is TRBJ2-2, the V gene TRBV7-8; D is unresolved. This CDR3 contains 16 residues. Trimming stripped 8 bases from V and 2 bases from J, with 18 bases between. The germline CDR1 and CDR2 sequences are SGHVS and FQNEAQ. The DNA for the CDR3 is TGTGCCAGCTTTAAACAACACCTACTTAACACCGGGGAGCTGTTTTTT. It is translated as CASFKQHLLNTGELFF.

The genes are TRBV29-1 and TRBJ2-1; 8 bases align to TRBD2. Germline CDR1 and CDR2: SQVTM and ANQGSEA. Losses at the gene ends were 0 bases for V and 0 bases for J; bases not matched to a gene: 7. The CDR3 sequence is 17 residues long. CDR3 in amino acids: CSVEEPSSGSSYNEQFF. The CDR3, as DNA: TGCAGCGTTGAAGAGCCCTCAAGCGGGAGCTCCTACAATGAGCAGTTCTTC.

The chain combines TRBV4-1 with TRBJ1-1; D is undetermined. The CDR3 loop spans 15 amino acids. The germline V gene has CDR1 MGHRA and CDR2 YSYEKL. The V and J ends lost 1 base and 1 base respectively, with 10 bases between them. DNA of the CDR3: TGCGCCAGCAGCCAAGCACCGGGATGGAACACTGAAGCTTTCTTT. Encoded protein: CASSQAPGWNTEAFF.

The rearrangement links TRBV6-1 to TRBJ2-7, with 9 bases fitting TRBD2. The CDR3 contains 14 residues. The V gene's germline CDR1 is MNHNS and CDR2 SASEGT. After removal of 0 bases from V and 3 bases from J, the junction contained 0 bases not matched to a gene. The CDR3 nucleotides read TGTGCCAGCAGTGAAGCGCGGGGGGGCTACGAGCAGTACTTC. Protein sequence: CASSEARGGYEQYF.

This chain uses TRBV1 with TRBJ1-1. TRBV1 is termed a pseudogene. CDR3 length: 14 amino acids. The CDR3 sequence: CTSSGWEKNTEAFF. The CDR3 nucleotides read TGCACCAGCAGCGGGTGGGAAAAAAACACTGAAGCTTTCTTT.

The chain is built from TRBV27 and TRBJ2-7; 11 bases map to TRBD2. CDR3 size: 16 residues. The trim removed 7 bases at V and 5 bases at J, leaving 13 bases unmatched. The V gene's germline CDR1 is MNHEY and CDR2 SMNVEV (reference sequence). DNA of the CDR3: TGTGCCAGCACCCCCGGGGCTAGCGGGAGGTCCCACGAGCAGTACTTC. Translating gives CASTPGASGRSHEQYF.

The V call is TRBV27, the J call TRBJ1-5; D uncertain. With 4 bases removed from V and 3 bases from J, the gap between germline ends came to 4 bases. The CDR3 runs to 12 residues. Per germline, CDR1 MNHEY and CDR2 SMNVEV (reference sequence). The CDR3 DNA reads as TGTGCCAGCAGTTCTTTCAATCAGCCCCAGCATTTT. This gives the protein CASSSFNQPQHF.

The rearrangement joins TRBV28 to TRBJ2-7; 9 nucleotides line up with TRBD1. V dropped 3 bases and J dropped 2; count of bases not matched to a gene: 5. This CDR3 contains 15 residues. CDR1 is MDHEN and CDR2 is SYDVKM in the germline V gene. The chain's CDR3 is CASSFPGQGTYEQYF. The CDR3 region has the DNA TGTGCCAGCAGTTTCCCTGGACAGGGGACCTACGAGCAGTACTTC.

CDR3 loop: CASMYYRGTEAFF. CDR3 DNA: TGTGCCAGCATGTACTATAGGGGCACTGAAGCTTTCTTT. The chain carries TRBV27 and TRBJ1-1; weak D call: TRBD1 (5 bases). Between the trimmed V and J ends, which lost 7 bases and 4 bases, there was a span of 13 bases. The CDR3 loop spans 13 amino acids. Germline CDR1 reads MNHEY; CDR2 reads SMNVEV (reference sequence).

The rearrangement joins TRBV14 to TRBJ2-6; a weak D match, TRBD2 (7 bases). This CDR3 region has 19 residues. Germline CDR1 and CDR2: SGHDN and FVKESK. V was clipped by 0 bases and J by 0 bases, with 15 bases between them. CDR3 DNA: TGTGCCAGCAGCCAAGAGGGGGGGCTGACCCACTCTGGGGCCAACGTCCTGACTTTC. Amino acids: CASSQEGGLTHSGANVLTF.

The genes are TRBV6-4 and TRBJ2-7, with TRBD2 identical over 9 bases. This CDR3 contains 17 residues. V trimming: 0 bases; J trimming: 0 bases; junction bases outside the gene matches: 6. Germline V CDR1 and CDR2: MRHNA, SNTAGT. The CDR3 DNA reads as TGTGCCAGCAGTGACTCCCGACTAGCGGCCAGCTCCTACGAGCAGTACTTC. It codes for CASSDSRLAASSYEQYF.

The rearrangement links TRBV24-1 to TRBJ1-1; D might be TRBD1 (5 bases). The germline V and J ends were trimmed by 10 bases and 4 bases, with 12 bases remaining between them. Germline loops: CDR1 KGHDR, CDR2 SFDVKD. The CDR3 is made up of 12 amino acids. CDR3 protein: CATGGEGTEAFF. As DNA, the CDR3 is TGTGCCACGGGGGGTGAAGGCACTGAAGCTTTCTTT.

This chain uses TRBV4-1 with TRBJ2-7; 8 bases are a match to TRBD2. Germline CDR1 and CDR2: MGHRA and YSYEKL. This CDR3 spans 13 amino acids. The CDR3 region has the DNA TGCGAGTTGCTCGCGGGGGGTGAGTACGAGCAGTACTTC. Protein: CELLAGGEYEQYF.

V usage is TRBV5-8 and J usage is TRBJ1-5, with 7 bases that match TRBD1. CDR3 length: 14 amino acids. Per the germline V gene, CDR1 is SGHTS and CDR2 is YDEGEE. Losses at the gene ends were 0 bases for V and 6 bases for J; bases not matched to a gene: 3. CDR3 sequence reads: CASSLGQGGQPQHF. The CDR3 DNA sequence: TGTGCCAGCAGCTTGGGGCAGGGGGGTCAGCCCCAGCATTTT.

CDR3 residues: CASSPGTNTGELFF. The CDR3 DNA is TGTGCCAGCAGCCCAGGGACAAACACCGGGGAGCTGTTTTTT. The chain recombines TRBV5-4 with TRBJ2-2; weak D call: TRBD1 (6 bases). The V end lost 4 bases, the J end lost 2 bases, and 9 bases lay between the germline ends. Germline values: CDR1 SGHNT, CDR2 YYREEE (reference sequence). The CDR3 has 14 residues.

The rearrangement links TRBV7-9 to TRBJ2-1; 9 bases map to TRBD2. V lost 8 bases and J lost 0; bases outside the gene matches: 11. Germline lookup yields CDR1 SEHNR and CDR2 FQNEAQ (reference sequence). CDR3 length: 17 amino acids. The chain's CDR3 is CASRASGRFSSYNEQFF. DNA for the CDR3: TGTGCCAGCCGGGCCAGCGGGAGGTTCAGCTCCTACAATGAGCAGTTCTTC.

J is TRBJ1-5 and V is TRBV28, with TRBD1 as a possible D gene (5 bases). V was cut by 3 bases and J by 6 bases, with 9 bases left in between. CDR1 is MDHEN, CDR2 SYDVKM, per germline. The CDR3 totals 13 residues. CDR3: CASSFLQAQPQHF. In DNA, the CDR3 is TGTGCCAGCAGTTTCTTACAGGCTCAGCCCCAGCATTTT.

The V and J genes are TRBV28 and TRBJ1-5; no definite D call. V lost 3 bases and J lost 4, with 13 bases in between. The CDR3 is 15 amino acids. The germline V gene has CDR1 MDHEN and CDR2 SYDVKM. DNA of the CDR3: TGTGCCAGCAGTTTTGGCAGTTCGACAAATCAGCCCCAGCATTTT. It is translated as CASSFGSSTNQPQHF.

The CDR3, as DNA: TGTGCCAGCAGCCTCCCCGGGACGGTCATTATTCAGTACTTC. Its protein product is CASSLPGTVIIQYF. The chain is built from TRBV7-2 and TRBJ2-4; D tentatively fits TRBD1 or TRBD2 (5 bases each). V was shortened by 5 bases and J by 10 bases, with 18 bases between the two germline ends. Germline CDR1 is SGHTA and CDR2 is FQGNSA. The CDR3 runs 14 residues.

The chain uses TRBV18 and TRBJ2-1; 13 bases line up with TRBD2. Germline CDR1 and CDR2: KGHSH and LQKENI. V was pared by 6 bases and J by 0 bases, with 5 bases of the junction left unmatched. CDR3 length equals 17 residues. The CDR3 sequence: CASSPRTSGSSYNEQFF. The CDR3 region has the DNA TGTGCCAGCTCCCCTCGGACTAGCGGGAGCTCCTACAATGAGCAGTTCTTC.

This rearrangement joins TRBV5-1 to TRBJ1-2; 7 bases are a match to TRBD1. This CDR3 is 14 amino acids long. J gave up 6 bases and V 1 base, and 6 bases lay outside the gene matches. CDR1 and CDR2 (germline): SGHRS, YFSETQ. The CDR3 region is CASSLWGQGDGYTF. The DNA for the CDR3 is TGCGCCAGCAGCTTGTGGGGGCAGGGGGATGGCTACACCTTC.

The chain is built from TRBV11-2 and TRBJ2-1; possibly TRBD1 for D (5 bases). The V end lost 5 bases, the J end lost 10 bases, and 18 bases lay between the germline ends. CDR3 size: 14 residues. Germline V gene sequence: CDR1 SGHAT, CDR2 FQNNGV. CDR3 region: CASSPSRGGPEQFF. The CDR3 nucleotides read TGTGCCAGCAGCCCCTCTAGGGGTGGCCCAGAGCAGTTCTTC. Complete variable domain (other parts from reference TRBV11-2 and TRBJ2-1): EAGVAQSPRYKIIEKRQSVAFWCNPISGHATLYWYQQILGQGPKLLIQFQNNGVVDDSQLPKDRFSAERLKGVDSTLKIQPAKLEDSAVYLCASSPSRGGPEQFFGPGTRLTVL.

In this sample, this clone turned up once. The genes are TRBV5-3 and TRBJ2-7; the match to TRBD1 covers 8 bases. TRBV5-3 is filed as an ORF, its function uncertain. The CDR3 is 15 residues long. Trimming took 0 bases from V and 2 from J; bases not matched to a gene: 4. CDR3 DNA sequence: TGTGCCAGAAGCTTGGAGGACAGGGTTGCCTACGAGCAGTACTTC. This codes for CARSLEDRVAYEQYF.